A single sample gave rise to the 8 T cell receptor beta chains below, sequenced in a study of OX40 agonist ivuxolimab in advanced cancers. Clones were read by immunoSEQ multiplex PCR, and TCRdb kept only the in-frame ones, dropping some. The sample has about 35,000 clones; 80% to 95% are singletons. Source: CD4+ or CD8+ T cells sorted from blood, taken in a trial of the OX40 agonist ivuxolimab. These TCRs come from an adult with an advanced solid tumor such as melanoma, head and neck, liver or kidney cancer.

This chain's CDR3 is CASSRIVGARETQYF. DNA for the CDR3: TGCGCCAGCAGCCGGATTGTGGGAGCAAGGGAGACCCAGTACTTC. The chain employs TRBV4-1 and TRBJ2-5; the D gene is possibly TRBD2 (5 bases). The length of the CDR3 is 15 residues. Trimming cost V 4 bases and J 5 bases, with 17 bases left between them. CDR1 MGHRA and CDR2 YSYEKL come from the germline V gene.

This rearrangement joins TRBV27 to TRBJ2-2; D unresolved. The CDR3 sequence is 14 residues long. V was cut by 6 bases and J by 0 bases, with 8 bases left in between. Germline-derived CDR1 and CDR2 are MNHEY and SMNVEV (reference sequence). The chain's CDR3 is CASRQEPNTGELFF. The CDR3 region has the DNA TGTGCCAGCAGGCAGGAACCGAACACCGGGGAGCTGTTTTTT.

The V gene is TRBV4-3, the J gene TRBJ1-4; TRBD1 is a possible D gene (5 bases). The CDR3 is 17 amino acids. Trimming shortened V by 0 bases and J by 5 bases, and 16 bases separated the two germline ends. In germline, CDR1 is LGHNA, CDR2 YSLEER. CDR3: CASSQDVWGSRNEKLFF. Here the CDR3 DNA reads TGCGCCAGCAGCCAAGATGTTTGGGGCAGTAGGAATGAAAAACTGTTTTTT.

To note about this clone: The junction departs from germline at one end; a sequencing error may be responsible. The J gene is TRBJ2-4, the V gene TRBV5-4; D is possibly TRBD1 (6 bases). The CDR3 loop spans 13 amino acids. In germline, CDR1 is SGHNT, CDR2 YYREEE (reference sequence). CDR3 DNA sequence: TGTGCCAGCAGCTCAACGCTAGGGGGATACCCATTCTTC. This translates into CASSSTLGGYPFF.

The chain links TRBV20-1 to TRBJ2-1, with D unresolved. Germline V gives CDR1 DFQATT, CDR2 SNEGSKA (reference sequence). Trimming stripped 5 bases from V and 12 bases from J, with 11 bases between. The CDR3 has 10 residues. CDR3 sequence: CSALGLGQFF. Written as DNA, the CDR3 is TGCAGTGCTCTAGGATTGGGGCAGTTCTTC.

The rearrangement links TRBV5-1 to TRBJ1-1; TRBD1 matches 9 bases. J lost 6 bases, V lost 3 bases, and 6 bases had no gene match. This CDR3 contains 14 residues. CDR1 and CDR2 from the germline V gene are SGHRS and YFSETQ. The CDR3 sequence: CASSSATGGSEAFF. CDR3 in DNA: TGCGCCAGCAGCTCTGCCACAGGGGGCTCTGAAGCTTTCTTT.

The chain carries TRBV6-1 and TRBJ1-2, with TRBD1 matching 8 bases. With V trimmed by 3 bases and J by 3 bases, 3 bases remained unmatched. The CDR3 loop spans 14 amino acids. The V gene's germline CDR1 is MNHNS and CDR2 SASEGT. Here the CDR3 DNA reads TGTGCCAGCAGTGAGACAGGGGTAGACTATGGCTACACCTTC. This sequence encodes CASSETGVDYGYTF.

The chain combines TRBV7-9 with TRBJ2-4, with 8 bases lining up with TRBD1. The V gene's germline CDR1 is SEHNR and CDR2 FQNEAQ (reference sequence). The ends lost 2 bases at V and 6 bases at J; junction bases unmatched: 3. CDR3 length: 14 amino acids. The CDR3 loop reads CASSLSGGVNIQYF. The CDR3 coding sequence is TGTGCCAGCAGCTTATCAGGGGGCGTAAACATTCAGTACTTC.